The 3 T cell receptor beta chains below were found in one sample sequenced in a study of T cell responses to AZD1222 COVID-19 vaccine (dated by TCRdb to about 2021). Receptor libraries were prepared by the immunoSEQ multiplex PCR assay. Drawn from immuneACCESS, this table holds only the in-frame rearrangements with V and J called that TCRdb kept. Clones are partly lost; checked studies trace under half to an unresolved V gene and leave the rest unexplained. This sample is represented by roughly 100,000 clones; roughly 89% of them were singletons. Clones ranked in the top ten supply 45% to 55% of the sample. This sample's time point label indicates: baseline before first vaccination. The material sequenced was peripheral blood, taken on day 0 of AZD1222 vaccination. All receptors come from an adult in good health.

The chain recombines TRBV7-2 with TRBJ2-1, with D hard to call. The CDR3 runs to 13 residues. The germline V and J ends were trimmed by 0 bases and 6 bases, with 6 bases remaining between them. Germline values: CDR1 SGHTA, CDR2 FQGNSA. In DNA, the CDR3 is TGTGCCAGCAGCTTAGCCTTTCGCAATGAGCAGTTCTTC. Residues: CASSLAFRNEQFF.

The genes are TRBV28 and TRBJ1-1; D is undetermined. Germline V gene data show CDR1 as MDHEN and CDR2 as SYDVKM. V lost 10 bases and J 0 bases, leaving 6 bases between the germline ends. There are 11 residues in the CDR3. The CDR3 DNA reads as TGTGCCATCGAAGTGAACACTGAAGCTTTCTTT. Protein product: CAIEVNTEAFF.

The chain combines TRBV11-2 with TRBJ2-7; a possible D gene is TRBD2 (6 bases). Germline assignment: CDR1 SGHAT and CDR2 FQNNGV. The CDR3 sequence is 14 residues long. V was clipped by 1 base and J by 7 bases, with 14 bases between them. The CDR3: CASSLGGTLGEQYF. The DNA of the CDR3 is TGTGCCAGCAGCTTAGGAGGGACTCTCGGGGAGCAGTACTTC.